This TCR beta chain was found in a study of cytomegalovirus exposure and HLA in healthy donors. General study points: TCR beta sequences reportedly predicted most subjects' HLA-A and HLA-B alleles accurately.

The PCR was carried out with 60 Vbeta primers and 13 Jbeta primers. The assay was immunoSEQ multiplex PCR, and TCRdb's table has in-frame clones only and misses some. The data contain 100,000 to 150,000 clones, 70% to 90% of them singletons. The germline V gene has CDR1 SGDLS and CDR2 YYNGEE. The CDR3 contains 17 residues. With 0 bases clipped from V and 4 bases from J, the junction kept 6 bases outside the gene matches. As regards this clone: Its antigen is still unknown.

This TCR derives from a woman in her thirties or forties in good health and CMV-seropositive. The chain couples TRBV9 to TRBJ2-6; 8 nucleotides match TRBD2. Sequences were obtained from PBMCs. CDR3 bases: TGTGCCAGCAGCGTAGAGGGCGGGGGGCAGGGGGCCAACGTCCTGACTTTC. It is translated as CASSVEGGGQGANVLTF.